This T cell receptor (beta chain) was observed in a study of beta chain features in type 1 diabetes. Study-wide results and caveats: Any HLA effect on TCRB rearrangement was left unresolved by small sub-analyses. PCR might pick shorter templates more often, in the same way for patients and controls. The naive, central memory and Treg TCRB repertoires showed an apparent similarity that was greater among patients than among healthy donors.

Staining for CD45RO/CCR7/CD25/CD127/CD95/CD27 allowed sorting of CD4+ naive, central memory, regulatory and stem cell-like memory cells. Points on this clone: No antigen is known for it.

Since all of the isolated RNA was reverse transcribed, expressed TCRB transcripts were what got sequenced. Libraries were prepared by immunoSEQ multiplex PCR; TCRdb keeps only in-frame clonotypes and omits some of them. The sample records roughly 400,000 clones, around 16% being singletons. CDR1 LNHDA and CDR2 SQIVND come from the germline V gene (reference sequence). The CDR3 runs 16 residues. V shed 7 bases and J shed 0 bases, with 19 bases lying between them. This TCR was sampled from a woman between 18 and 29 years old in good health. Input material: naive CD4+ T cells from blood. The chain employs TRBV19 and TRBJ2-7, with a possible D match to TRBD2 (6 bases). The CDR3 nucleotides read TGTGCCAGTACCTCAAGGGGAAAGGGACTCTCCTACGAGCAGTACTTC. Translation gives CASTSRGKGLSYEQYF.